Listed below are T cell receptor beta chains from one sample, sequenced in a study of T cell responses to AZD1222 COVID-19 vaccine. The repertoire was sequenced with immunoSEQ multiplex PCR; TCRdb's copy has only in-frame clones and lacks some. In the table there are 130,000 or so clones, about 86% of which are singletons. Sequenced here: peripheral blood, sampled on day 0 of AZD1222 vaccination. These receptors were collected from an adult in good health. The CDR3 runs from the conserved cysteine through the conserved F or W. Fields, in order: clone size, D gene, J gene, V gene, CDR3 DNA, CDR3 protein. D genes are given only for firm matches. Clone size is given for some rows only: seen once, a few or many times, or a class if the clone is expanded.

clone_size: NA
d_call: NA
j_call: TRBJ1-1
v_call: TRBV9
cdr3_nt: TGTGCCAGCAGCGTTTCTAGTGCCACTGAAGCTTTCTTT
cdr3_aa: CASSVSSATEAFF

clone_size: NA
d_call: NA
j_call: TRBJ2-1
v_call: TRBV28
cdr3_nt: TGTGCCAGCAGTTTAATCGACAGGAGCTCCTACAATGAGCAGTTCTTC
cdr3_aa: CASSLIDRSSYNEQFF

clone_size: NA
d_call: NA
j_call: TRBJ1-5
v_call: TRBV12-3/TRBV12-4
cdr3_nt: TGTGCCAGCAGTTTTTTAGGGAATCAGCCCCAGCATTTT
cdr3_aa: CASSFLGNQPQHF

clone_size: NA
d_call: NA
j_call: TRBJ2-1
v_call: TRBV4-1
cdr3_nt: TGCGCCAGCAGCCAAGGCATGGCGGTTAGCTCCTACAATGAGCAGTTCTTC
cdr3_aa: CASSQGMAVSSYNEQFF

clone_size: NA
d_call: NA
j_call: TRBJ2-5
v_call: TRBV2
cdr3_nt: TGTGCCAGCAGTCACAACCAAGAGACCCAGTACTTC
cdr3_aa: CASSHNQETQYF

clone_size: NA
d_call: NA
j_call: TRBJ1-1
v_call: TRBV18
cdr3_nt: TGTGCCAGCTCACGGGCTTCGGGCGTAGGGAACACTGAAGCTTTCTTT
cdr3_aa: CASSRASGVGNTEAFF

clone_size: NA
d_call: NA
j_call: TRBJ1-1
v_call: TRBV6-2/TRBV6-3
cdr3_nt: TGTGCCAGCAGTCTTACCGGCACTGAAGCTTTCTTT
cdr3_aa: CASSLTGTEAFF

clone_size: NA
d_call: NA
j_call: TRBJ1-1
v_call: TRBV7-2
cdr3_nt: TGTGCCAGCAGCGGGCAGGAGAACACTGAAGCTTTCTTT
cdr3_aa: CASSGQENTEAFF

clone_size: NA
d_call: NA
j_call: TRBJ1-5
v_call: TRBV6-1
cdr3_nt: TGTGCCAGCAGTGAGGGGTCGACAGATCAGCCCCAGCATTTT
cdr3_aa: CASSEGSTDQPQHF

clone_size: NA
d_call: NA
j_call: TRBJ2-7
v_call: TRBV7-6
cdr3_nt: TGTGCCAGCAGCTTAAGGGGGACCCACAGGGGACTGGGTCCCTACGAGCAGTACTTC
cdr3_aa: CASSLRGTHRGLGPYEQYF

clone_size: NA
d_call: NA
j_call: TRBJ1-1
v_call: TRBV7-9
cdr3_nt: TGTGCCAGCAGCTTTCAAGTCAGGACGAACACTGAAGCTTTCTTT
cdr3_aa: CASSFQVRTNTEAFF

clone_size: NA
d_call: NA
j_call: TRBJ1-4
v_call: TRBV18
cdr3_nt: TGTGCCAGCTCACCACCGAACAGACCCAATGAAAAACTGTTTTTT
cdr3_aa: CASSPPNRPNEKLFF

clone_size: few
d_call: TRBD2
j_call: TRBJ2-2
v_call: TRBV5-4
cdr3_nt: TGTGCCAGCAGCTTGGGTGGACTAGCGGGAGTTGGTGGGGAGCTGTTTTTT
cdr3_aa: CASSLGGLAGVGGELFF

clone_size: NA
d_call: NA
j_call: TRBJ1-3
v_call: TRBV5-1
cdr3_nt: TGCGCCAGCAGCTTGGCCACAGGCGGGGAACGCGCTGGAAACACCATATATTTT
cdr3_aa: CASSLATGGERAGNTIYF

clone_size: NA
d_call: NA
j_call: TRBJ2-3
v_call: TRBV2
cdr3_nt: TGTGCCAGCAGGGCAGAGATCACAGATACGCAGTATTTT
cdr3_aa: CASRAEITDTQYF

clone_size: NA
d_call: NA
j_call: TRBJ1-4
v_call: TRBV12-2
cdr3_nt: TGTGCAAGTCGCACGACAGGGACTACAAATGAAAAACTGTTTTTT
cdr3_aa: CASRTTGTTNEKLFF

clone_size: NA
d_call: NA
j_call: TRBJ1-2
v_call: TRBV3-1/TRBV3-2
cdr3_nt: TGTGCCAGCAGCCAAGATCTCCGGGGGCGCGGCTACACCTTC
cdr3_aa: CASSQDLRGRGYTF

clone_size: NA
d_call: NA
j_call: TRBJ1-4
v_call: TRBV24-1
cdr3_nt: TGTGCCACCAGGTCCATACAGGGTTTAAATGAAAAACTGTTTTTT
cdr3_aa: CATRSIQGLNEKLFF

clone_size: NA
d_call: TRBD2
j_call: TRBJ2-7
v_call: TRBV7-2
cdr3_nt: TGTGCCAGCAGCTTAAGGGCTAGCGGGGTTCCCTACGAGCAGTACTTC
cdr3_aa: CASSLRASGVPYEQYF

clone_size: NA
d_call: NA
j_call: TRBJ2-5
v_call: TRBV5-6
cdr3_nt: TGTGCCAGCAGCTCTGCTTTACGGGAGACCCAGTACTTC
cdr3_aa: CASSSALRETQYF

clone_size: NA
d_call: NA
j_call: TRBJ2-7
v_call: TRBV5-5
cdr3_nt: TGTGCCAGCAGCTTGGGGGCCAACGAGCAGTACTTC
cdr3_aa: CASSLGANEQYF

clone_size: few
d_call: NA
j_call: TRBJ1-1
v_call: TRBV6-5
cdr3_nt: TGTGCCAGCAGTTACTCGCAGGGCAGGACTGAAGCTTTCTTT
cdr3_aa: CASSYSQGRTEAFF

clone_size: NA
d_call: NA
j_call: TRBJ2-1
v_call: TRBV28
cdr3_nt: TGTGCCAGCAGCCCGGAGGGGGAGGGGGGCAATGAGCAGTTCTTC
cdr3_aa: CASSPEGEGGNEQFF

clone_size: NA
d_call: NA
j_call: TRBJ1-1
v_call: TRBV5-1
cdr3_nt: TGCGCCAGCAGCTTGGAGGGGTATAGCACTGAAGCTTTCTTT
cdr3_aa: CASSLEGYSTEAFF

clone_size: NA
d_call: NA
j_call: TRBJ1-1
v_call: TRBV20-1
cdr3_nt: TGCAGTGCTCCTTCGAACACTGAAGCTTTCTTT
cdr3_aa: CSAPSNTEAFF

clone_size: NA
d_call: NA
j_call: TRBJ1-1
v_call: TRBV11-2
cdr3_nt: TGTGCCAGCAGCCAGAGTGAGGGGGAAGCTTTCTTT
cdr3_aa: CASSQSEGEAFF

clone_size: NA
d_call: NA
j_call: TRBJ2-5
v_call: TRBV12-3/TRBV12-4
cdr3_nt: TGTGCCAGCAGTTACCAGCGTGCGGAGACCCAGTACTTC
cdr3_aa: CASSYQRAETQYF

clone_size: NA
d_call: TRBD2
j_call: TRBJ2-1
v_call: TRBV28
cdr3_nt: TGTGCCAGCAGTTTAACCGCGACTAGCGGGAGATATAATGAGCAGTTCTTC
cdr3_aa: CASSLTATSGRYNEQFF

clone_size: NA
d_call: NA
j_call: TRBJ2-7
v_call: TRBV28
cdr3_nt: TGTGCCAGCACCCCATCGAGGGAGAGGGCGTCCTACGAGCAGTACTTC
cdr3_aa: CASTPSRERASYEQYF

clone_size: NA
d_call: TRBD1
j_call: TRBJ1-2
v_call: TRBV10-3
cdr3_nt: TGTGCCATCAGAGGACAGGGAAACTATGGCTACACCTTC
cdr3_aa: CAIRGQGNYGYTF

clone_size: NA
d_call: NA
j_call: TRBJ1-2
v_call: TRBV7-2
cdr3_nt: TGTGCCAGCAGCTCCGGGAGTAACTATGGCTACACCTTC
cdr3_aa: CASSSGSNYGYTF

clone_size: NA
d_call: TRBD1
j_call: TRBJ2-1
v_call: TRBV4-2
cdr3_nt: TGTGCCAGCAGCCCCCGGGGACAGGGGTCGAATGAGCAGTTCTTC
cdr3_aa: CASSPRGQGSNEQFF

clone_size: once
d_call: NA
j_call: TRBJ1-1
v_call: TRBV27
cdr3_nt: TGTGCCAGCAGTTTCCTGGCGAACACTGAAGCTTTCTTT
cdr3_aa: CASSFLANTEAFF

clone_size: NA
d_call: NA
j_call: TRBJ1-4
v_call: TRBV6-6
cdr3_nt: TGTGCCAGCAGTTACGGAGCGGCTAATGAAAAACTGTTTTTT
cdr3_aa: CASSYGAANEKLFF

clone_size: NA
d_call: TRBD1
j_call: TRBJ1-2
v_call: TRBV27
cdr3_nt: TGTGCCAGCAGCCAGGGGGTGTTCTATGGCTACACCTTC
cdr3_aa: CASSQGVFYGYTF

clone_size: NA
d_call: NA
j_call: TRBJ1-5
v_call: TRBV11-2
cdr3_nt: TGTGCCAGCAGCATCAGGGGCGGACAGCCCCAGCATTTT
cdr3_aa: CASSIRGGQPQHF

clone_size: NA
d_call: NA
j_call: TRBJ2-2
v_call: TRBV7-3
cdr3_nt: TGTGCCAGCAGCTTACAGGGATTAGTCGGGGAGCTGTTTTTT
cdr3_aa: CASSLQGLVGELFF

clone_size: NA
d_call: NA
j_call: TRBJ1-1
v_call: TRBV6-5
cdr3_nt: TGTGCCAGCAGTTACCCAGGGGCGGACACTGAAGCTTTCTTT
cdr3_aa: CASSYPGADTEAFF

clone_size: NA
d_call: NA
j_call: TRBJ2-2
v_call: TRBV27
cdr3_nt: TGTGCCAGCAGTAAGGGGCAGGGCCTTTTAACCGGGGAGCTGTTTTTT
cdr3_aa: CASSKGQGLLTGELFF